This T cell receptor (beta chain) was documented in a study of shared T cell receptors in the human thymus. Germline V gene lookup returns CDR1 SEHNR and CDR2 FQNEAQ (reference sequence). Trimming left V 2 bases short and J 2 bases short, with 24 bases between. The CDR3 is 19 amino acids. This table comes from immunoSEQ multiplex PCR, and its TCRdb copy is limited to in-frame clones, with some not included. The table includes 650,000 to 950,000 clones, 70% to 90% detected once. The same specimen was also included in a second study, on human thymus T cells.

This TCR derives from a girl under three years old with a congenital heart defect. This chain joins TRBV7-9 and TRBJ1-1; tentative D call: TRBD1 (6 bases). Sequencing used thymocytes. CDR3 sequence (DNA): TGTGCCAGCAGCTTAATCCCACAGGGCGAAGTGGGGATTAACACTGAAGCTTTCTTT. As protein: CASSLIPQGEVGINTEAFF.